This T cell receptor beta chain was captured in a study of blood T cell repertoires in COVID-19. The V end lost 2 bases, the J end lost 1 base, and 3 bases lay between the germline ends. This CDR3 is built from 13 residues. From germline, CDR1 is SGHRS and CDR2 YFSETQ. In the original workflow: Amplifying reference gene primers gave estimates of nucleated cell counts. Data came from immunoSEQ multiplex PCR; TCRdb stores just in-frame clones and leaves some out. The V and J calls and clone size were taken over from that table, and D and trimming were inferred from the DNA. The sample contains around 150,000 clones, 65% to 90% of which appear only once.

The V gene is TRBV5-1, the J gene TRBJ2-2, with no clear D. The sample taken for sequencing was peripheral blood. This clonotype was sampled from a man aged 65 to 85 with acute or convalescent COVID-19. In nucleotides, the CDR3 is TGCGCCAGCAGCTTACTGAACACCGGGGAGCTGTTTTTT. It encodes CASSLLNTGELFF.